One sample yielded the 10 T cell receptor beta chains listed below, sequenced in a study of T-cell reconstitution after alpha-beta-depleted transplantation in children. Unique molecular identifiers were incorporated into the prepared TCRbeta library. TCRdb re-analysed the PCR reads in MiXCR, keeping a single row per CDR3 protein. The table records roughly 500,000 distinct CDR3 sequences, approximately 32% of them present only once. The sample in question was PBMCs from the stem cell graft donor, obtained from the stem cell graft. The receptors originated from a human donor who donated a stem cell graft to a child with aplastic anemia.

The chain recombines TRBV9 with TRBJ2-7; TRBD1 agrees at 10 bases. Trimming cost V 0 bases and J 5 bases; bases outside gene matches: 2. The CDR3 has 14 residues. CDR1 SGDLS and CDR2 YYNGEE come from the germline V gene. The CDR3 region has the DNA TGTGCCAGCAGCGTAGCTGGGACAGGGGACGAGCAGTACTTC. Amino acid sequence: CASSVAGTGDEQYF.

This clonotype has a handful of counts. The gene calls are TRBV6-2 or TRBV6-3 and TRBJ2-1, with 9 bases fitting TRBD2. After removal of 5 bases from V and 4 bases from J, the junction contained 6 bases not matched to a gene. Germline-derived CDR1 and CDR2 are MNHEY and SVGEGT. The CDR3 loop spans 15 amino acids. The CDR3 loop reads CASSKLAGSYNEQFF. The CDR3 DNA sequence: TGTGCCAGCAGTAAGCTAGCGGGATCTTACAATGAGCAGTTCTTC.

The DNA for the CDR3 is TGTGCCAGCAGCGTAGTAGAAGGGGGATTCGGAGAGACCCAGTACTTC. It encodes CASSVVEGGFGETQYF. The gene calls are TRBV9 and TRBJ2-5, with a tentative D call TRBD1 (6 bases). V was clipped by 0 bases and J by 4 bases, with 16 bases between them. CDR3 length: 16 residues. Germline V CDR1 and CDR2: SGDLS, YYNGEE.

The CDR3, as DNA: TGCAGCGTTGATTCTAGCGGGAGCTACGAGCAGTACTTC. Amino acid sequence: CSVDSSGSYEQYF. The chain links TRBV29-1 to TRBJ2-7; 10 bases fit TRBD2. J gave up 3 bases and V 3 bases, and 2 bases lay outside the gene matches. This CDR3 contains 13 residues. Germline lookup yields CDR1 SQVTM and CDR2 ANQGSEA.

V and J are TRBV28 and TRBJ2-7; TRBD1 is a possible D gene (7 bases). Germline CDR1 and CDR2: MDHEN and SYDVKM. This CDR3 spans 15 amino acids. The V gene lost 6 bases and the J gene lost 5 bases, with 20 bases spanning the gap. CDR3 DNA: TGTGCCAGCAGCCCGGCGGGACAGCGGTTCCACGAGCAGTACTTC. It is translated as CASSPAGQRFHEQYF.

The V gene is TRBV12-5, the J gene TRBJ1-3, with TRBD1 matching over 9 bases. The germline CDR1 and CDR2 sequences are LGHNT and FRNRAP. CDR3 size: 18 residues. V lost 3 bases and J lost 3; bases outside the gene matches: 12. The CDR3 sequence is CASGFGTGQGIGGNTIYF. The CDR3, as DNA: TGTGCTAGTGGTTTCGGGACCGGACAGGGGATTGGTGGAAACACCATATATTTT.

This clonotype was found a few times. The rearrangement links TRBV27 to TRBJ1-5; the D gene is possibly TRBD1 (5 bases). The V gene's germline CDR1 is MNHEY and CDR2 SMNVEV (reference sequence). V lost 6 bases to trimming and J lost 0 bases, with 12 bases between them. The CDR3 is 15 amino acids. The CDR3 DNA sequence: TGTGCCAGCAGGGTACAGGTTTATAGCAATCAGCCCCAGCATTTT. Translation: CASRVQVYSNQPQHF.

This chain joins TRBV25-1 and TRBJ1-5; D gene ambiguous. Germline values: CDR1 MGHDK, CDR2 SYGVNS. Deletions cut 5 bases from V and 7 bases from J, with 15 bases between. The CDR3 has 14 amino acids. The CDR3 coding sequence is TGTGCCAGCAGTCCCCGGTGGGTAGGACAGCCCCAGCATTTT. This sequence encodes CASSPRWVGQPQHF.

This clonotype was observed once. The junction differs from germline at one of its ends, possibly a read error. The rearrangement uses TRBV28 and TRBJ1-2; 12 positions agree with TRBD1. The CDR3 length is 11 residues. Germline loops: CDR1 MDHEN, CDR2 SYDVKM. CDR3 sequence (DNA): TGTGCCACCAGGGGGACAGGGGGCCCGGGTTTC. As protein: CATRGTGGPGF.

The chain links TRBV2 to TRBJ1-6, with unresolved D. The CDR3 has 13 residues. The germline V gene encodes CDR1 SNHLY and CDR2 FYNNEI. Trimming removed 3 bases from V and 5 bases from J, with 5 bases in between. CDR3 in amino acids: CASSEENNSPLHF. For the CDR3, the DNA is TGTGCCAGCAGTGAGGAGAATAATTCACCCCTCCACTTT. Variable domain in full (rest from reference TRBV2 and TRBJ1-6): EPEVTQTPSHQVTQMGQEVILRCVPISNHLYFYWYRQILGQKVEFLVSFYNNEISEKSEIFDDQFSVERPDGSNFTLKIRSTKLEDSAMYFCASSEENNSPLHFGNGTRLTVT.